This note documents a single T cell receptor (beta chain) sequence. The sample belongs to a study of blood T cell repertoires in COVID-19. Method: immunoSEQ multiplex PCR; TCRdb's copy keeps in-frame clones and lacks some. The repertoire holds 250,000 to 350,000 clones, about 81% seen once, with more than 1.2% in the top ten. Per the germline V gene, CDR1 is SGDLS and CDR2 is YYNGEE. V was shortened by 0 bases and J by 5 bases, with 15 bases between the two germline ends. The CDR3 consists of 15 residues. The gene calls are TRBV9 and TRBJ2-7; D uncertain. The specimen sequenced was peripheral blood. The TCR comes from a human donor with COVID-19, enrolled during active disease. The donor label of this sample is uncertain. The CDR3 region is CASSVGPRPGDEQYF. DNA for the CDR3: TGTGCCAGCAGCGTAGGCCCTCGGCCAGGCGACGAGCAGTACTTC.